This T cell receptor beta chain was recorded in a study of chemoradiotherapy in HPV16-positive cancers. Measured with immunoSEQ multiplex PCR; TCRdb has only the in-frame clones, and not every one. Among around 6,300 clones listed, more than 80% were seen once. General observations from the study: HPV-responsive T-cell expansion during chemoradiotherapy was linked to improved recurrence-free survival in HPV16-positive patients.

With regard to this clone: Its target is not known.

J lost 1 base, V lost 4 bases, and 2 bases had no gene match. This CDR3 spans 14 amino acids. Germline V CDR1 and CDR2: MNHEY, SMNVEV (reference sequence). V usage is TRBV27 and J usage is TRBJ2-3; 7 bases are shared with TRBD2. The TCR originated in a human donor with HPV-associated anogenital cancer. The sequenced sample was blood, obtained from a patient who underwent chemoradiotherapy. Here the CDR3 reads CASSWAGGTDTQYF. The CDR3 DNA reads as TGTGCCAGCAGTTGGGCGGGGGGCACAGATACGCAGTATTTT.